This section outlines one T cell receptor beta chain sequence together with its context. Everyone who took part was about 18 to 90 years old, and they came from 24 US areas. Participants' own reports of clinical history determined their cohort assignment. Produced via immunoSEQ multiplex PCR; TCRdb's table is partial and in-frame only. Among 140,000 to 150,000 clones listed, 70% to 90% were seen once. This sample was taken from a study of blood T cell repertoires in COVID-19. For the study at large: Some COVID-19 samples were acute and others convalescent; all came from the United States, Italy and Spain. T cells, B-cell-depleted T cells, or PBMCs supplied cDNA or gDNA.

V shed 5 bases and J 4 bases; nucleotides not matched to a gene: 10. This CDR3 has 14 amino acids. Germline V gene sequence: CDR1 GTSNPN, CDR2 SVGIG (reference sequence). V and J are TRBV30 and TRBJ2-5, with 7 positions matching TRBD1. Sequenced: PBMCs or T cells enriched from blood (not recorded which). This sequence originates from a woman in her thirties with acute COVID-19. This chain's CDR3 is CAWGSGTEAETQYF. Written as DNA, the CDR3 is TGTGCCTGGGGTTCCGGGACAGAGGCAGAGACCCAGTACTTC.